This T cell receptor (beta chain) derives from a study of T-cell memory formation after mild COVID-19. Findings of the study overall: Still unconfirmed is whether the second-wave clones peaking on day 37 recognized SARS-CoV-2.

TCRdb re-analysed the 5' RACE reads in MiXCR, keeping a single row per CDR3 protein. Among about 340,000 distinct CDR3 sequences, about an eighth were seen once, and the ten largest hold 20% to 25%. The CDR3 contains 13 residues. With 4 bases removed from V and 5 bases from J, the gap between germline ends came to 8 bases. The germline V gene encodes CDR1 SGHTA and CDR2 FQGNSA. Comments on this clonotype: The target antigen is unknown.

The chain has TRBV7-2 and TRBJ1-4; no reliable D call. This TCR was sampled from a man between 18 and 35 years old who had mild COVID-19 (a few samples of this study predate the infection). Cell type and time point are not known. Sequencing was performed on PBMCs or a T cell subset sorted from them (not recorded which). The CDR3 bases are TGTGCCAGCAGCTCCGCCAGAAATGAAAAACTGTTTTTT. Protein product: CASSSARNEKLFF.